These T cell receptor beta chains were read from a single sample in a study of blood T cell repertoires in COVID-19. Sequencing used immunoSEQ multiplex PCR; TCRdb keeps in-frame clones, though not all of them. The data contain roughly 70,000 clones, approximately 86% of them singletons. The specimen sequenced was peripheral blood. All receptors derive from a man in his 70s with active COVID-19. Both conserved end residues are part of each CDR3. A D gene is named only where the DNA matches it firmly. Not every row has a clone size; where given, it reads once, few, many or a size class.

v_call	d_call	clone_size	j_call	cdr3_aa	cdr3_nt
TRBV12-5	.	.	TRBJ2-7	CASGLGQLGDEQYF	TGTGCTAGTGGTTTGGGACAGCTAGGGGACGAGCAGTACTTC
TRBV7-2	.	.	TRBJ2-1	CASSPGLPANEQFF	TGTGCCAGCAGCCCGGGACTCCCCGCCAATGAGCAGTTCTTC
TRBV6-6	.	few	TRBJ2-7	CASSYGGQPSEQYF	TGTGCCAGCAGTTACGGGGGACAACCCTCCGAGCAGTACTTC
TRBV7-3	TRBD2	.	TRBJ2-3	CATSRGGSGVDTQYF	TGTGCCACCTCCCGGGGGGGGAGTGGAGTAGATACGCAGTATTTT
TRBV11-3	TRBD1	.	TRBJ2-7	CASSKRSGTGSPYEQYF	TGTGCCAGCAGCAAAAGGTCGGGGACAGGTTCTCCCTACGAGCAGTACTTC
TRBV9	TRBD2	.	TRBJ2-1	CASSVAPGTSGRGALSSYNEQFF	TGTGCCAGCAGCGTAGCCCCCGGGACTAGCGGGAGAGGGGCCCTGAGCTCCTACAATGAGCAGTTCTTC
TRBV30	TRBD2	.	TRBJ2-1	CAWSRTRTGNEQFF	TGTGCCTGGAGTAGGACTAGGACGGGGAATGAGCAGTTCTTC
TRBV29-1	.	.	TRBJ2-7	CSAQQGGSYEQYF	TGCAGCGCCCAACAGGGGGGGTCCTACGAGCAGTACTTC
TRBV2	TRBD2	.	TRBJ2-7	CASRGGLAPSYEQYF	TGTGCCAGCAGAGGGGGACTAGCACCATCCTACGAGCAGTACTTC
TRBV11-2	.	.	TRBJ2-2	CASSGLQGNTGELFF	TGTGCCAGCAGCGGCTTACAGGGTAACACCGGGGAGCTGTTTTTT
TRBV30	.	.	TRBJ1-2	CAWSRQFMGYTF	TGTGCCTGGAGCCGACAGTTTATGGGCTACACCTTC
TRBV5-4	.	.	TRBJ2-3	CASSLDGTSTDTQYF	TGTGCCAGCAGCTTGGACGGTACTAGCACAGATACGCAGTATTTT
TRBV9	.	.	TRBJ1-1	CASSVDRVSGEAFF	TGTGCCAGCAGCGTAGACAGGGTTTCGGGTGAAGCTTTCTTT
TRBV3-1/TRBV3-2	.	.	TRBJ2-7	CASSQGSRGTGQYF	TGTGCCAGCAGCCAGGGAAGTCGGGGGACGGGGCAGTACTTC
TRBV7-2	.	.	TRBJ2-6	CASSSAGGTPGANVLTF	TGTGCCAGCAGCTCAGCGGGTGGGACTCCTGGGGCCAACGTCCTGACTTTC
TRBV15	.	.	TRBJ2-1	CATSRGLGWGDEQFF	TGTGCCACCAGCAGAGGTCTGGGGTGGGGCGATGAGCAGTTCTTC
TRBV19	.	.	TRBJ2-7	CASSMLGGSYEQYF	TGTGCCAGTAGTATGCTCGGGGGCTCCTACGAGCAGTACTTC
TRBV5-6	TRBD1	few	TRBJ2-7	CASSTTGDYEQYF	TGTGCCAGCAGCACGACAGGGGACTACGAGCAGTACTTC
TRBV27	.	.	TRBJ2-7	CASTPGRPGENEQYF	TGTGCCAGCACCCCCGGCAGGCCCGGGGAGAACGAGCAGTACTTC
TRBV6-2/TRBV6-3	TRBD1	few	TRBJ2-3	CASSSGQGRWDSVTDTQYF	TGTGCCAGCAGTTCCGGACAGGGGCGTTGGGATTCTGTCACAGATACGCAGTATTTT
TRBV7-2	.	.	TRBJ1-6	CASSLGGGAGNSPLHF	TGTGCCAGCAGCTTAGGTGGGGGGGCGGGGAATTCACCCCTCCACTTT
TRBV6-2/TRBV6-3	.	.	TRBJ2-5	CASSYPRDRRGTQYF	TGTGCCAGCAGTTACCCGCGGGACCGGCGCGGGACCCAGTACTTC
TRBV3-1/TRBV3-2	TRBD2	few	TRBJ2-1	CASSHGAGGLRNEQFF	TGTGCCAGCAGCCACGGAGCGGGAGGGCTGAGGAATGAGCAGTTCTTC
TRBV14	.	.	TRBJ2-5	CASSQGPREETQYF	TGTGCCAGCAGCCAAGGCCCCCGGGAAGAGACCCAGTACTTC
TRBV6-5	.	.	TRBJ1-1	CASSLGHLNTEAFF	TGTGCCAGCAGTCTAGGACACTTGAACACTGAAGCTTTCTTT
TRBV4-3	.	.	TRBJ2-1	CASSQDWGVAENEQFF	TGCGCCAGCAGCCAAGATTGGGGGGTAGCAGAGAATGAGCAGTTCTTC
TRBV10-3	.	few	TRBJ1-6	CAIRDSTPPLHF	TGTGCCATCAGGGACAGTACCCCACCCCTCCACTTT
TRBV19	.	.	TRBJ2-1	CASSAGAGEQFF	TGTGCCAGTAGTGCGGGGGCTGGTGAGCAGTTCTTC
TRBV29-1	.	.	TRBJ1-2	CSVVEGPYGYTF	TGCAGCGTTGTGGAGGGGCCCTATGGCTACACCTTC
TRBV6-2/TRBV6-3	TRBD1	.	TRBJ2-7	CASSYSAGGLGQPPYEQYF	TGTGCCAGCAGTTACTCGGCAGGGGGCTTGGGACAACCCCCCTACGAGCAGTACTTC
TRBV5-6	TRBD1	.	TRBJ1-2	CASSPGQGYYGYTF	TGTGCCAGCAGCCCCGGACAGGGCTACTATGGCTACACCTTC
TRBV6-5	TRBD2	.	TRBJ2-3	CASSPGGGSTDTQYF	TGTGCCAGCAGCCCCGGGGGGGGTAGCACAGATACGCAGTATTTT
TRBV10-3	TRBD2	.	TRBJ2-1	CAISESGGGLAGSYNEQFF	TGTGCCATCAGTGAGTCGGGTGGGGGGCTAGCGGGCTCCTACAATGAGCAGTTCTTC
TRBV7-2	TRBD2	.	TRBJ2-2	CASSSPSGRRTGELFF	TGTGCCAGCAGCTCCCCTAGCGGGAGGAGGACCGGGGAGCTGTTTTTT
TRBV23-1	TRBD2	.	TRBJ2-6	CASSQGPGGCGANVLTF	TGCGCCAGCAGTCAAGGGCCCGGGGGGTGTGGGGCCAACGTCCTGACTTTC
TRBV7-8	.	few	TRBJ1-1	CASSLAGRGNTEAFF	TGTGCCAGCAGCTTAGCCGGACGGGGGAACACTGAAGCTTTCTTT
TRBV7-3	.	.	TRBJ2-3	CASGQGPSTDTQYF	TGTGCCAGCGGCCAGGGGCCGAGCACAGATACGCAGTATTTT
TRBV19	TRBD1	.	TRBJ1-1	CASRDRGMNTEAFF	TGTGCCAGTAGGGACAGGGGTATGAACACTGAAGCTTTCTTT
TRBV6-4	TRBD2	.	TRBJ2-3	CASREVAGPDTQYF	TGTGCCAGCAGGGAGGTAGCGGGACCAGATACGCAGTATTTT
TRBV19	.	.	TRBJ2-1	CASRRASSYNEQFF	TGTGCCAGTAGGCGGGCTAGCTCCTACAATGAGCAGTTCTTC
TRBV7-2	.	.	TRBJ2-5	CASSLAPGRETQYF	TGTGCCAGCAGCTTAGCTCCAGGGCGGGAGACCCAGTACTTC
TRBV9	TRBD2	.	TRBJ2-7	CASSPTAGVREQYF	TGTGCCAGCAGCCCCACGGCGGGGGTGCGGGAGCAGTACTTC
TRBV7-2	.	.	TRBJ1-5	CASSPQGSGQPQHF	TGTGCCAGCAGCCCTCAGGGTTCGGGTCAGCCCCAGCATTTT
TRBV7-2	.	.	TRBJ2-1	CASSLGGGRAGNEQFF	TGTGCCAGCAGCTTAGGAGGGGGGAGGGCCGGAAATGAGCAGTTCTTC
TRBV25-1	.	.	TRBJ2-7	CASSEPGFYEQYF	TGTGCCAGCAGTGAGCCAGGGTTCTACGAGCAGTACTTC
TRBV10-2	TRBD2	.	TRBJ2-1	CASTQGLANEQFF	TGCGCCAGCACCCAGGGACTAGCAAATGAGCAGTTCTTC
TRBV7-2	TRBD2	.	TRBJ2-7	CASTPGTSVGYEQYF	TGTGCCAGCACCCCGGGGACTAGCGTCGGCTACGAGCAGTACTTC
TRBV27	TRBD1	.	TRBJ1-2	CASSLGGTGVGYGYTF	TGTGCCAGCAGTCTCGGGGGAACAGGGGTGGGCTATGGCTACACCTTC
TRBV4-3	.	.	TRBJ2-1	CASRPLSSARYNEQFF	TGCGCCAGCAGACCCCTCTCTAGCGCCCGCTACAATGAGCAGTTCTTC
TRBV23-1	.	.	TRBJ2-7	CASSQGSLEQYF	TGCGCCAGCAGTCAAGGCTCCCTCGAGCAGTACTTC
TRBV24-1	TRBD2	.	TRBJ2-3	CATSDPAGGPDTQYF	TGTGCCACCAGTGACCCAGCGGGAGGACCAGATACGCAGTATTTT